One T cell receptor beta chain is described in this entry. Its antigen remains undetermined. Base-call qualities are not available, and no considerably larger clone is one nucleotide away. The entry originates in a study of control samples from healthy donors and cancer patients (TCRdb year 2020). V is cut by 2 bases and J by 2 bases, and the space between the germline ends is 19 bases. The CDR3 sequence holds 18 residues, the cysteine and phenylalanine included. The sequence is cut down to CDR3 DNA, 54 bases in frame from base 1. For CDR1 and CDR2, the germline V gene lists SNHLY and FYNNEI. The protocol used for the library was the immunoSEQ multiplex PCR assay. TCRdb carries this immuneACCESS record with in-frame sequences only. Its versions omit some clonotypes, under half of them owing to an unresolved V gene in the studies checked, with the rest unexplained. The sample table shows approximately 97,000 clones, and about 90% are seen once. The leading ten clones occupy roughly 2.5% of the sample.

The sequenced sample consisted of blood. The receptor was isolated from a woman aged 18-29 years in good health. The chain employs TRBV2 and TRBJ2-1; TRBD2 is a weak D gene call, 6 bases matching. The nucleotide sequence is TGTGCCAGCAGTGAACTACTAGCCCAAAATCGGGCCTACAATGAGCAGTTCTTC. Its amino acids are CASSELLAQNRAYNEQFF.